Listed below are T cell receptor beta chains from one sample, sequenced in a study of blood T cell repertoires in COVID-19. Libraries were prepared by immunoSEQ multiplex PCR; TCRdb keeps only in-frame clonotypes and omits some of them. In the table there are 250,000 to 300,000 clones, around nine tenths of which are singletons. Sequenced sample: peripheral blood. The source is a woman aged 40 to 55 who had recovered from COVID-19. CDR3s include the opening cysteine and the closing phenylalanine or tryptophan. The order of the fields is clone size, D gene, V gene, J gene, CDR3 protein, CDR3 DNA. The D gene is left open where the match is weak. Clone size is not always given. Where it is, it says once, few, many or a class for expanded clones.

size: NA; D: NA; V: TRBV29-1; J: TRBJ1-2; CDR3: CSVDKAEGDGYTF; DNA: TGCAGCGTTGATAAGGCCGAGGGCGATGGCTACACCTTC
size: NA; D: TRBD1; V: TRBV6-5; J: TRBJ1-2; CDR3: CASSLGQGVGHGYTF; DNA: TGTGCCAGCAGTTTGGGACAGGGGGTTGGGCATGGCTACACCTTC
size: NA; D: NA; V: TRBV12-3/TRBV12-4; J: TRBJ2-1; CDR3: CASSAGNYNEQFF; DNA: TGTGCCAGCAGTGCCGGGAACTACAATGAGCAGTTCTTC
size: once; D: NA; V: TRBV7-3; J: TRBJ2-6; CDR3: CASDSGANVLTF; DNA: TGTGCCTCAGACTCTGGGGCCAACGTCCTGACTTTC
size: NA; D: TRBD1; V: TRBV10-2; J: TRBJ2-5; CDR3: CASRGTGLQETQYF; DNA: TGCGCCAGCAGGGGGACAGGCCTCCAAGAGACCCAGTACTTC
size: NA; D: NA; V: TRBV7-2; J: TRBJ1-1; CDR3: CASSPEGGDTEAFF; DNA: TGTGCCAGCAGCCCCGAGGGGGGGGACACTGAAGCTTTCTTT
size: NA; D: NA; V: TRBV5-6; J: TRBJ2-7; CDR3: CASYRTGPYEQYF; DNA: TGTGCCAGCTACAGGACGGGCCCCTACGAGCAGTACTTC
size: NA; D: TRBD1; V: TRBV11-2; J: TRBJ1-5; CDR3: CASSLGRGLGHQPQHF; DNA: TGTGCCAGCAGCTTAGGTAGGGGGCTGGGGCATCAGCCCCAGCATTTT
size: NA; D: NA; V: TRBV12-3/TRBV12-4; J: TRBJ1-1; CDR3: CAAGGTDYTEAFF; DNA: TGTGCCGCTGGAGGTACGGATTACACTGAAGCTTTCTTT
size: many; D: NA; V: TRBV2; J: TRBJ1-1; CDR3: CASSSPVPGTEAFF; DNA: TGTGCCAGCAGTTCGCCAGTCCCGGGGACTGAAGCTTTCTTT
size: few; D: TRBD2; V: TRBV13; J: TRBJ2-3; CDR3: CASSPRGSTDTQYF; DNA: TGTGCCAGCAGCCCGCGGGGGAGCACAGATACGCAGTATTTT
size: few; D: NA; V: TRBV10-3; J: TRBJ2-3; CDR3: CAISESGSSLYF; DNA: TGTGCCATCAGTGAGAGTGGTAGCTCTCTGTATTTT
size: NA; D: NA; V: TRBV6-2/TRBV6-3; J: TRBJ2-6; CDR3: CASRPTGLVSSGANVLTF; DNA: TGTGCCAGCAGACCTACAGGGTTGGTTTCATCTGGGGCCAACGTCCTGACTTTC
size: NA; D: TRBD2; V: TRBV6-6; J: TRBJ2-7; CDR3: CASSPPSGAYEQYF; DNA: TGTGCCAGCAGTCCCCCTAGCGGTGCCTACGAGCAGTACTTC
size: NA; D: NA; V: TRBV20-1; J: TRBJ1-1; CDR3: CSARSAPEAFF; DNA: TGCAGTGCCCGGAGTGCGCCTGAAGCTTTCTTT
size: few; D: NA; V: TRBV6-2/TRBV6-3; J: TRBJ2-1; CDR3: CASSGGMSYNEQFF; DNA: TGTGCCAGCAGTGGCGGGATGTCCTACAATGAGCAGTTCTTC
size: NA; D: TRBD1; V: TRBV2; J: TRBJ1-6; CDR3: CARTPGQGSYNSPLHF; DNA: TGTGCCAGGACCCCGGGACAGGGGTCCTATAATTCACCCCTCCACTTT
size: NA; D: NA; V: TRBV12-5; J: TRBJ1-3; CDR3: CASGLVGGTLSGNTIYF; DNA: TGTGCTAGTGGTTTGGTAGGGGGAACTCTCTCTGGAAACACCATATATTTT
size: few; D: NA; V: TRBV5-1; J: TRBJ1-5; CDR3: CASSLGQQHF; DNA: TGCGCCAGCAGCTTGGGGCAGCAGCATTTT
size: NA; D: TRBD1; V: TRBV28; J: TRBJ1-5; CDR3: CASSTRTGGWGQPQHF; DNA: TGTGCCAGCAGTACCCGGACAGGGGGCTGGGGTCAGCCCCAGCATTTT
size: NA; D: NA; V: TRBV29-1; J: TRBJ2-1; CDR3: CSVEDQGGYNEQFF; DNA: TGCAGCGTTGAAGATCAGGGCGGATACAATGAGCAGTTCTTC
size: NA; D: NA; V: TRBV7-9; J: TRBJ1-2; CDR3: CASSLGNLRDGYTF; DNA: TGTGCCAGCAGCTTAGGAAACCTCAGGGATGGCTACACCTTC
size: NA; D: TRBD1; V: TRBV28; J: TRBJ1-2; CDR3: CASIRQGVRGYTF; DNA: TGTGCCAGCATCCGACAGGGGGTAAGGGGCTACACCTTC
size: NA; D: TRBD2; V: TRBV12-3/TRBV12-4; J: TRBJ2-5; CDR3: CASRRSGTETQYF; DNA: TGTGCCAGCAGGAGGAGCGGGACGGAGACCCAGTACTTC
size: NA; D: NA; V: TRBV30; J: TRBJ1-6; CDR3: CAWSNRDSPLHF; DNA: TGTGCCTGGTCCAACAGGGATTCACCCCTCCACTTT
size: NA; D: NA; V: TRBV6-5; J: TRBJ2-7; CDR3: CASSYSPLEQYF; DNA: TGTGCCAGCAGTTACTCCCCACTCGAGCAGTACTTC
size: NA; D: NA; V: TRBV7-9; J: TRBJ2-1; CDR3: CASSWSFTYNEQFF; DNA: TGTGCCAGCAGCTGGTCGTTCACATACAATGAGCAGTTCTTC
size: NA; D: TRBD2; V: TRBV4-2; J: TRBJ2-1; CDR3: CASSQERLAGVEEQFF; DNA: TGTGCCAGCAGCCAAGAACGGCTAGCGGGAGTGGAGGAGCAGTTCTTC
size: NA; D: TRBD1; V: TRBV9; J: TRBJ2-1; CDR3: CASTLDRGGYEQFF; DNA: TGTGCCAGCACCCTGGACAGGGGGGGATATGAGCAGTTCTTC
size: NA; D: NA; V: TRBV7-9; J: TRBJ1-5; CDR3: CASSLGEYQPQHF; DNA: TGTGCCAGCAGCTTAGGGGAGTATCAGCCCCAGCATTTT
size: NA; D: NA; V: TRBV18; J: TRBJ1-3; CDR3: CASADYRVGNTIYF; DNA: TGTGCCAGCGCAGACTACAGGGTAGGAAACACCATATATTTT
size: NA; D: NA; V: TRBV5-4; J: TRBJ2-2; CDR3: CASSLAGANTGELFF; DNA: TGTGCCAGCAGCTTGGCCGGGGCGAACACCGGGGAGCTGTTTTTT
size: once; D: NA; V: TRBV25-1; J: TRBJ1-2; CDR3: CASSPPGLYGYTF; DNA: TGTGCCAGCAGTCCCCCCGGTCTGTATGGCTACACCTTC
size: once; D: TRBD1; V: TRBV19; J: TRBJ1-6; CDR3: CASSISDRGGSPLHF; DNA: TGTGCCAGTAGTATCTCCGACAGGGGTGGTTCACCCCTCCACTTT
size: NA; D: TRBD1; V: TRBV12-3/TRBV12-4; J: TRBJ2-3; CDR3: CASRSTGADTQYF; DNA: TGTGCCAGCAGGTCGACAGGGGCAGATACGCAGTATTTT
size: NA; D: TRBD1; V: TRBV5-1; J: TRBJ2-2; CDR3: CASSLRGTGATGELFF; DNA: TGCGCCAGCAGCTTGCGGGGGACAGGGGCCACCGGGGAGCTGTTTTTT
size: NA; D: NA; V: TRBV6-6; J: TRBJ1-6; CDR3: CASSYGGQVNSPLHF; DNA: TGTGCCAGCAGTTACGGGGGACAAGTTAATTCACCCCTCCACTTT
size: NA; D: TRBD2; V: TRBV5-1; J: TRBJ2-1; CDR3: CASRGTSGDSSYNEQFF; DNA: TGCGCCAGCAGGGGGACTAGCGGGGACAGCTCCTACAATGAGCAGTTCTTC
size: once; D: NA; V: TRBV27; J: TRBJ1-2; CDR3: CASSLSVGRYGYTF; DNA: TGTGCCAGCAGTTTATCGGTAGGGAGGTATGGCTACACCTTC
size: NA; D: TRBD1; V: TRBV4-1; J: TRBJ1-4; CDR3: CASRGTGLGEKLFF; DNA: TGCGCCAGCAGAGGGACAGGGCTGGGCGAAAAACTGTTTTTT
size: NA; D: TRBD1; V: TRBV19; J: TRBJ1-2; CDR3: CASSRQGASRYGYTF; DNA: TGTGCCAGTAGTCGGCAGGGGGCGTCGCGCTATGGCTACACCTTC
size: NA; D: NA; V: TRBV7-2; J: TRBJ2-4; CDR3: CASSPRAVAKNIQYF; DNA: TGTGCCAGCAGCCCCAGGGCTGTGGCCAAAAACATTCAGTACTTC
size: once; D: NA; V: TRBV5-4; J: TRBJ2-5; CDR3: CASSLGDWGVETQYF; DNA: TGTGCCAGCAGCTTGGGGGACTGGGGGGTGGAGACCCAGTACTTC
size: NA; D: NA; V: TRBV5-6; J: TRBJ2-3; CDR3: CASSPIFGSGGTQYF; DNA: TGTGCCAGCAGCCCGATCTTTGGGTCTGGCGGTACGCAGTATTTT
size: NA; D: TRBD2; V: TRBV24-1; J: TRBJ2-1; CDR3: CATSSLIAGPNNEQFF; DNA: TGTGCCACCAGTTCCCTAATAGCGGGACCCAACAATGAGCAGTTCTTC
size: NA; D: NA; V: TRBV9; J: TRBJ2-1; CDR3: CASSAAGPSYNEQFF; DNA: TGTGCCAGCAGCGCAGCGGGCCCCTCCTACAATGAGCAGTTCTTC
size: NA; D: NA; V: TRBV28; J: TRBJ1-1; CDR3: CASRLAAFF; DNA: TGTGCCAGCAGGTTGGCAGCTTTCTTT
size: NA; D: NA; V: TRBV7-2; J: TRBJ2-4; CDR3: CASSLRGSGNIQYF; DNA: TGTGCCAGCAGCTTAAGGGGTAGCGGAAACATTCAGTACTTC
size: once; D: NA; V: TRBV30; J: TRBJ2-1; CDR3: CAWSARSNEQFF; DNA: TGTGCCTGGAGCGCTAGGAGCAATGAGCAGTTCTTC
size: NA; D: TRBD1; V: TRBV27; J: TRBJ1-2; CDR3: CARLDRGDYGYTF; DNA: TGTGCCAGGCTTGACAGGGGGGACTATGGCTACACCTTC
size: NA; D: TRBD2; V: TRBV7-9; J: TRBJ2-1; CDR3: CAAGVAGGPNEQFF; DNA: TGTGCCGCGGGGGTAGCGGGAGGACCCAATGAGCAGTTCTTC
size: once; D: NA; V: TRBV5-4; J: TRBJ2-1; CDR3: CASSLDGATYNEQFF; DNA: TGTGCCAGCAGCTTGGACGGAGCAACCTACAATGAGCAGTTCTTC
size: NA; D: TRBD1; V: TRBV5-1; J: TRBJ1-2; CDR3: CASSLGTGDGYTF; DNA: TGCGCCAGCAGCTTGGGGACAGGGGATGGCTACACCTTC